The clone carrying this T cell receptor (beta chain) was detected only a few times. CDR1 is DFQATT, CDR2 SNEGSKA, per germline (reference sequence). The CDR3 length is 14 residues. V gave up 6 bases and J gave up 6 bases, with 21 bases separating them. This sample's TCRbeta library carried unique molecular identifier barcodes. From the PCR reads, TCRdb called clonotypes with MiXCR, one entry per CDR3 protein. The sample holds about 980,000 distinct CDR3 sequences, under 30% seen once. The record originates from a study of T-cell reconstitution after alpha-beta-depleted transplantation in children. The material sequenced was PBMCs, mostly from graft donor cells, taken 360 days after TCRalphabeta/CD19-depleted stem cell transplant. This clonotype was sampled from a boy in the first two years of life who had a stem cell transplant for SCID, so the T cells may come from the graft donor. The chain couples TRBV20-1 to TRBJ2-7; possible D gene TRBD2, 5 bases. The CDR3 here is CSATSLGPRGEQYF. The CDR3 DNA reads TGCAGTGCGACTTCACTAGGGCCTCGGGGCGAGCAGTACTTC.